This is a list of T cell receptor beta chains from one sample in a study of T cell repertoires in cytomegalovirus infection. Using its own MiXCR run on the reads, TCRdb lists one record per CDR3 protein. The repertoire holds over 300,000 distinct CDR3 sequences, with roughly a sixth as singletons. Sequencing used PBMCs. The source of these receptors is a human donor in good health (CMV status not recorded). Some clones in this sample may be carry-over from other donors' samples. Both conserved end residues are part of each CDR3. The D gene is left open where the match is weak.

TRBD1 TRBV27 15 CASSSWTGGYAEAFF
. TRBV7-2 13 CASSPGVGDTQYF
TRBD1 TRBV4-1 17 CASSHSRDRTGRNEQFF
. TRBV7-2 15 CASSLAGDPPYEQYF
TRBD2 TRBV5-3 16 CARSLDARGDQETQYF
. TRBV28 16 CASSLGRGLSTDTQYF
. TRBV4-2 15 CASSQVTGSADTQYF
. TRBV12-3/TRBV12-4 13 CASSSYGSYGYTF
. TRBV7-8 15 CASSLAPTGNQPQHF
. TRBV18 16 CASSAGTGANGEKLFF
. TRBV19 15 CASSIDLMVMQPQHF
TRBD2 TRBV7-2 14 CASSFGGEEYIQYF
. TRBV7-6 13 CASSRGQNTEAFF
TRBD1 TRBV5-4 13 CASSLDGQGVAFF
. TRBV2 14 CAALQGGRADTQYF
. TRBV6-1 13 CASSYFQGETQYF
. TRBV7-9 13 CASSTRQYDEQYF
. TRBV7-2 15 CASSPVSGGQETQYF
. TRBV11-2 12 CASSLMRETQYF
. TRBV6-5 16 CASSYALTGGANVLTF
TRBD1 TRBV6-1 11 CATQGAREQFF
TRBD2 TRBV20-1 17 CSARGTSGGASYNEQFF
. TRBV20-1 13 CSARDRGNTEAFF
TRBD1 TRBV5-5 15 CASSWTGLSYNEQFF
. TRBV5-1 15 CASNDHRFGNTEAFF
TRBD1 TRBV6-5 17 CASSYCPGTGGRQPQHF
. TRBV7-2 14 CASSRSGAGDGYTF